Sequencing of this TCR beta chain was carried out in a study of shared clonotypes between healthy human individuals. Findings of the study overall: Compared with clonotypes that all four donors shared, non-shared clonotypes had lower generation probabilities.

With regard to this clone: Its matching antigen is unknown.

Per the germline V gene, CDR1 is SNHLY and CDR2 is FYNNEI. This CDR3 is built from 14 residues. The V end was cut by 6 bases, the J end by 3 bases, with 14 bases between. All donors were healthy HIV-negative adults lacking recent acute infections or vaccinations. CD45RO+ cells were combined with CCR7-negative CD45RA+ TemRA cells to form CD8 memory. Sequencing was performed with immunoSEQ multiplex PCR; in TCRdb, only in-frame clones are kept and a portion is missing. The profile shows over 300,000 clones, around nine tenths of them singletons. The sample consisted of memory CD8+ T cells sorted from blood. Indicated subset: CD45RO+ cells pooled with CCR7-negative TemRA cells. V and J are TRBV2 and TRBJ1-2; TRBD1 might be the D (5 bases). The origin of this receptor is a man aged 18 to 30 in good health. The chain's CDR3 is CASSAERGDYGYTF. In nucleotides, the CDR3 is TGTGCCAGCAGCGCGGAAAGGGGAGACTATGGCTACACCTTC.